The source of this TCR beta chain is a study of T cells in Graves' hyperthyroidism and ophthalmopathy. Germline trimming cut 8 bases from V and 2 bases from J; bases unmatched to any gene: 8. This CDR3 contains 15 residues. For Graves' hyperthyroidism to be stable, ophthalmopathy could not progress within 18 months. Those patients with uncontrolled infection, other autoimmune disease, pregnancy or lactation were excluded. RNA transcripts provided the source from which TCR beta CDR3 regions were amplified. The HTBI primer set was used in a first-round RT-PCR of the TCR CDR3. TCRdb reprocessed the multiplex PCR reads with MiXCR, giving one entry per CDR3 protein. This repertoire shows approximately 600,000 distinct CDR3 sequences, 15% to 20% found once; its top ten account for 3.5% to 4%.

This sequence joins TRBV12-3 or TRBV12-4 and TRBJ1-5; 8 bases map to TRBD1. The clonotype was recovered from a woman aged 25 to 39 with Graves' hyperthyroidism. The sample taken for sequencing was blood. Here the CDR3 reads CASQRTGKGNQPQHF. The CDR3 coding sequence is TGTGCCAGCCAGAGGACAGGGAAAGGCAATCAGCCCCAGCATTTT.